This TCR beta chain was retrieved from a study of blood T cell repertoires in COVID-19. Repertoires were generated with immunoSEQ multiplex PCR, while TCRdb's copy carries only in-frame clones and drops some. The sample lists roughly 100,000 clones, 84% occurring once. The material sequenced was peripheral blood. The TCR was taken from a man aged 35 to 55 with active or convalescent COVID-19.

In nucleotides, the CDR3 is TGTGCCAGCAATCCACGCGGGGGCTATGGCTACACCTTC. The encoded protein is CASNPRGGYGYTF. The chain is built from TRBV6-5 and TRBJ1-2; TRBD1 is a possible D gene (5 bases). This CDR3 contains 13 residues. CDR1 MNHEY and CDR2 SVGAGI come from the germline V gene. V lost 7 bases and J 4 bases, leaving 13 bases between the germline ends.